This passage covers 7 T cell receptor beta chains from one sample sequenced in a study of shared clonotypes between healthy human individuals. Profiling relied on immunoSEQ multiplex PCR, and the TCRdb table lists in-frame clones only, not all of them. Of a few million clones listed, 85% to 95% were seen once; the top ten hold under 0.45%. Source material: naive CD4+ T cells from PBMCs. Subset indicated: CD45RA+ positively selected. These receptors were obtained from a man in his late teens or twenties in good health. Some clones in this sample may be carry-over from other donors' samples.

The rearrangement joins TRBV6-5 to TRBJ2-7; D might be TRBD1 or TRBD2, each matching 5 bases. V was pared by 2 bases and J by 3 bases, with 14 bases between. This CDR3 region has 15 residues. Germline V CDR1 and CDR2: MNHEY, SVGAGI. In DNA, the CDR3 is TGTGCCAGCAGTTACAGGAGCCGGGGCTACTACGAGCAGTACTTC. Translation gives CASSYRSRGYYEQYF.

The chain links TRBV2 to TRBJ2-2; tentative D call: TRBD2 (6 bases). The ends were cut back, 6 bases at V and 6 bases at J, with 11 bases in the middle. CDR1 SNHLY and CDR2 FYNNEI come from the germline V gene. The CDR3 consists of 13 residues. CDR3 bases: TGTGCCAGCAGCGCCCGGGAGCCCGGGGAGCTGTTTTTT. The encoded protein is CASSAREPGELFF.

The V and J genes are TRBV5-1 and TRBJ2-5; possibly TRBD1 for D (5 bases). This CDR3 contains 16 residues. The ends were cut back, 0 bases at V and 5 bases at J, with 17 bases in the middle. CDR1 and CDR2 (germline): SGHRS, YFSETQ. CDR3 amino acids: CASSLETAPVLETQYF. The CDR3 DNA reads TGCGCCAGCAGCTTGGAGACAGCGCCAGTATTGGAGACCCAGTACTTC.

The genes are TRBV5-1 and TRBJ2-3, with a weak D call TRBD2 (6 bases). Trimming shortened V by 5 bases and J by 0 bases, and 13 bases separated the two germline ends. This CDR3 spans 15 amino acids. CDR1 and CDR2 (germline): SGHRS, YFSETQ. The CDR3 spells CASRGISGSTDTQYF. The DNA for the CDR3 is TGCGCCAGCAGAGGGATTAGCGGAAGCACAGATACGCAGTATTTT.

The chain combines TRBV27 with TRBJ1-5; no definite D call. V shed 6 bases and J shed 0 bases, with 15 bases lying between them. The CDR3 runs 16 residues. Per the germline V gene, CDR1 is MNHEY and CDR2 is SMNVEV (reference sequence). CDR3 sequence: CASSATGSYSNQPQHF. CDR3 DNA: TGTGCCAGCAGCGCAACCGGGTCTTATAGCAATCAGCCCCAGCATTTT.

The chain employs TRBV10-3 and TRBJ1-5; 11 nucleotides agree with TRBD1. The V gene end was trimmed by 2 bases and the J gene end by 4 bases; junction bases not matched to a gene: 1. This CDR3 region has 15 residues. Germline lookup yields CDR1 ENHRY and CDR2 SYGVKD. CDR3 in amino acids: CAISEGQGANQPQHF. The DNA of the CDR3 is TGTGCCATCAGTGAGGGACAGGGGGCAAATCAGCCCCAGCATTTT.

V and J are TRBV28 and TRBJ1-1; no reliable D call. The germline V and J ends were trimmed by 3 bases and 0 bases, with 8 bases remaining between them. The CDR3 consists of 14 residues. The V gene's germline CDR1 is MDHEN and CDR2 SYDVKM. The CDR3 coding sequence is TGTGCCAGCAGTTTTTGGCAGGTGAACACTGAAGCTTTCTTT. Protein sequence: CASSFWQVNTEAFF.